Described below is a single T cell receptor (beta chain) sequence and its context. This sample was taken from a study of blood T cell repertoires in COVID-19. Per the study methods: Counts of nucleated cells, estimated from reference gene primer amplification, were obtained. Sequenced by immunoSEQ multiplex PCR; TCRdb stores in-frame clones only, minus some. The DNA was the basis for D and trimming; V, J and clone size are from that table. The sample holds more than 80,000 clones, 82% seen once. Source material: peripheral blood. The clonotype comes from a man over 45 with active or convalescent COVID-19.

CDR3 residues: CSVWGGPSSYEQYF. The CDR3 DNA follows: TGCAGCGTTTGGGGGGGACCCAGCTCCTACGAGCAGTACTTC. The gene calls are TRBV29-1 and TRBJ2-7, with TRBD2 matching 7 bases. The CDR3 loop spans 14 amino acids. The germline V gene has CDR1 SQVTM and CDR2 ANQGSEA. The J segment lost 0 bases and the V segment lost 5 bases, leaving 7 bases of the junction unmatched.